These T cell receptor beta chains were read from a single sample in a study of human T cells and chemical hapten exposure. TCRdb ran MiXCR on the RACE reads and lists one entry per CDR3 protein. The sample yields approximately 100,000 distinct CDR3 sequences, 11% seen once. The starting material was whole blood, obtained in connection with sensitization to the hapten diphenylcyclopropenone (DPC). The source of these receptors is a middle-aged woman with alopecia areata. Some clones in this sample may be carry-over from other donors' samples. CDR3s include the opening cysteine and the closing phenylalanine or tryptophan. A D gene is named only where the DNA matches it firmly. Size is stated for part of the rows, as once, few or many counts, or as a class when the clone is expanded.

clone size	V gene	D gene	J gene	CDR3 DNA	CDR3 protein
-	TRBV12-5	TRBD2	TRBJ2-1	TGTGCTAGTGGTTCGGGACTAGCGGGGGGGCTAGTCTACAATGAGCAGTTCTTC	CASGSGLAGGLVYNEQFF
few	TRBV6-2/TRBV6-3	TRBD2	TRBJ2-1	TGTGCCAGCGCCTTGACCGGGACTAGGTATGATGAGCAGTTCTTC	CASALTGTRYDEQFF
few	TRBV7-9	-	TRBJ2-1	TGTGCCAGCAGCTTTTCCGGGAACAATGAGCAGTTCTTC	CASSFSGNNEQFF
few	TRBV29-1	-	TRBJ2-2	TGCAGCGTAAGAGTCGGGACGGTGGGCACCGGGGAGCTGTTTTTT	CSVRVGTVGTGELFF
few	TRBV18	-	TRBJ2-5	TGTGCCAGCTCATTCCGGGACGGGAACCAAGAGACCCAGTACTTC	CASSFRDGNQETQYF
-	TRBV28	-	TRBJ2-5	TGTGCCAGCAGGAACCAAAATCAAGAGACCCAGTACTTC	CASRNQNQETQYF
few	TRBV18	-	TRBJ2-7	TGTGCCAGCTCACTTGCGGGACCTAACACCGGCTACGAGCAGTACTTC	CASSLAGPNTGYEQYF
many	TRBV20-1	-	TRBJ2-7	TGCAGTGCTAGCGGGAGCCTTTCCTACGAGCAGTACTTC	CSASGSLSYEQYF
-	TRBV7-2	TRBD1	TRBJ2-7	TGTGCCAGCAGCTTAAAGGACAGGGGAACCCGGCAGTACTTC	CASSLKDRGTRQYF
-	TRBV2	-	TRBJ2-5	TGTGCCAGCAGTGTTTTGCGGGACCCAGAGACCCAGTACTTC	CASSVLRDPETQYF
few	TRBV18	TRBD1	TRBJ1-2	TGTGCCAGCTCACCCGGGACAGGTGGCGGCTACACCTTC	CASSPGTGGGYTF
-	TRBV11-1	-	TRBJ2-3	TGTGCCAGCACCAAGAGACACCCCACAGATACGCAGTATTTT	CASTKRHPTDTQYF
-	TRBV6-5	-	TRBJ2-3	TGTGCCAGCAGACCCCACGGGCAGCAGAGAAGCACAGATACGCAGTATTTT	CASRPHGQQRSTDTQYF
-	TRBV11-2	-	TRBJ1-4	TGTGCCAGCAGGAGAACTACGGGGGAAGAAAATGAAAAACTGTTTTTT	CASRRTTGEENEKLFF
-	TRBV7-2	TRBD2	TRBJ2-5	TGTGCCAGCAGCCACCCTCCTTCAGCGGGGCTCCAAGAGACCCAGTACTTC	CASSHPPSAGLQETQYF
many	TRBV12-3/TRBV12-4	-	TRBJ2-4	TGTGCCAGCAGTTTATGGGAACTAAACATTCAGTACTTC	CASSLWELNIQYF
many	TRBV11-2	-	TRBJ2-1	TGTGCCAGCAGCTTACCCGGGACCACCGACAATGAGCAGTTCTTC	CASSLPGTTDNEQFF
-	TRBV20-1	-	TRBJ2-1	TGCAGTGCTCCAGGGGTCGGGACGGCCTACAATGAGCAGTTCTTC	CSAPGVGTAYNEQFF
many	TRBV25-1	-	TRBJ2-3	TGTGCCAGCAGTGAGGGGGGAACAGATACGCAGTATTTT	CASSEGGTDTQYF
-	TRBV9	-	TRBJ1-1	TGTGCCAGCAGCGCTCCGAGCACTGAAGCTTTCTTT	CASSAPSTEAFF
few	TRBV29-1	TRBD2	TRBJ2-1	TGCAGCGTTGAAGGCGGTAGCGGGAGTGATGAGCAGTTCTTC	CSVEGGSGSDEQFF
many	TRBV7-9	TRBD1	TRBJ2-7	TGTGCCAGCAGCTTATGGCAGGGGGACGAGCAGTACTTC	CASSLWQGDEQYF
few	TRBV19	TRBD2	TRBJ2-3	TGTGCCAGTAGTGAGGCGGGAGTTCGGGATACGCAGTATTTT	CASSEAGVRDTQYF
-	TRBV28	-	TRBJ2-7	TGTGCCAGCAGACCCCCAGAGACCTACGAGCAGTACTTC	CASRPPETYEQYF
few	TRBV20-1	-	TRBJ1-2	TGCAGTGCTAGGGCGTCCCAGTACACGTATGGCTACACCTTC	CSARASQYTYGYTF
few	TRBV11-2	TRBD1	TRBJ2-7	TGTGCCAGCAGCCGCGGGACAGGGGGCGTAGCGTGGCACTACGAGCAGTACTTC	CASSRGTGGVAWHYEQYF
many	TRBV20-1	TRBD1	TRBJ2-3	TGCAGTGCTACCGACAGGGGCCCTACAGATACGCAGTATTTT	CSATDRGPTDTQYF
many	TRBV24-1	-	TRBJ2-1	TGTGCCACCAGTGATAGGGTCGCGGGGGCCGGGCAGTTCTTC	CATSDRVAGAGQFF
-	TRBV27	TRBD1	TRBJ1-1	TGTGCCAGCAGTCCCCACAGGGGGCAAAATGAAGCTTTCTTT	CASSPHRGQNEAFF
many	TRBV7-9	-	TRBJ2-5	TGTGCCAGCAGCGCGGGTTTACTGGGGTACTTC	CASSAGLLGYF
-	TRBV15	-	TRBJ1-5	TGTGCCACCCGTGGGGTTGGGGGCAATCAGCCCCAGCATTTT	CATRGVGGNQPQHF
-	TRBV28	-	TRBJ2-2	TGTGCCGCGGGGAGAACCGGGGAGCTGTTTTTT	CAAGRTGELFF
few	TRBV7-9	TRBD1	TRBJ1-2	TGTGCCAGCAGCTTAGCCTCGACAGGGCCTACTGGCTACACCTTC	CASSLASTGPTGYTF
few	TRBV28	-	TRBJ1-5	TGTGCCAACGGCAGAAGCAATCAGCCCCAGCATTTT	CANGRSNQPQHF
few	TRBV20-1	TRBD2	TRBJ2-1	TGCAGTGCTAGAGATTTGGGACTAGCGGGAGGGCCCTACAATGAGCAGTTCTTC	CSARDLGLAGGPYNEQFF
many	TRBV19	-	TRBJ1-2	TGTGCCACCGAGGGCAGGGGATCTAACTATGGCTACACCTTC	CATEGRGSNYGYTF
many	TRBV5-1	-	TRBJ1-6	TGCGCCAGCAGCTTGGACCCAACAGGGACCTATAATTCACCCCTCCACTTT	CASSLDPTGTYNSPLHF
few	TRBV6-5	TRBD1	TRBJ1-1	TGTGCCAGCAGTAGACAGGGGGCTTCCGAAGCTTTCTTT	CASSRQGASEAFF
-	TRBV20-1	-	TRBJ2-7	TGCAGTGCTGTTAGGGGGGGGGCGTACGAGCAGTACTTC	CSAVRGGAYEQYF
few	TRBV30	-	TRBJ1-4	TGTGCCTGGAGTTTGGGAGTCCCTAATGAAAAACTGTTTTTT	CAWSLGVPNEKLFF
-	TRBV6-6	TRBD1	TRBJ1-6	TGTGCCACCATCTCGCAAGGAACAGGGGGTAATTCACCCCTCCACTTT	CATISQGTGGNSPLHF
many	TRBV10-3	-	TRBJ2-7	TGTGCCATCTTTTCGGGGGCGGACTACGAGCAGTACTTC	CAIFSGADYEQYF
many	TRBV11-2	-	TRBJ2-3	TGTGCCAGCAGCTTAGACAGGGGCACAGATACGCAGTATTTT	CASSLDRGTDTQYF
-	TRBV11-3	-	TRBJ2-2	TGTGCCAGCAGCTTAGATTTGTGGGGGGCCTCGAACACCGGGGAGCTGTTTTTT	CASSLDLWGASNTGELFF
few	TRBV6-2/TRBV6-3	-	TRBJ2-2	TGTGCCAGCAGGCAACCCCGGGGTAGCACCGGGGAGCTGTTTTTT	CASRQPRGSTGELFF
few	TRBV15	-	TRBJ2-3	TGTGCCACCAGCAGAGACATCATTGGTGTAGCGGAACGCACAGATACGCAGTATTTT	CATSRDIIGVAERTDTQYF
few	TRBV3-1	TRBD2	TRBJ2-5	TGTGCCAGCAGCAAACTAGCGGCCCAAGAGACCCAGTACTTC	CASSKLAAQETQYF
many	TRBV6-1	-	TRBJ2-1	TGTGCCAGCAGTGAAGCGCGGACAGTTTCACAGGATTACAATGAGCAGTTCTTC	CASSEARTVSQDYNEQFF
-	TRBV29-1	-	TRBJ2-3	TGCAGCGTCCACGGAGGAGGCACCACAGATACGCAGTATTTT	CSVHGGGTTDTQYF
few	TRBV11-2	TRBD1	TRBJ1-1	TGTGCCAGCACCCCCGGGACAGGCTACACTGAAGCTTTCTTT	CASTPGTGYTEAFF
-	TRBV5-1	TRBD2	TRBJ2-1	TGCGCCAGCAGCTCGACTCTAGCGGGAGATCCTTTTGGTGAGCAGTTCTTC	CASSSTLAGDPFGEQFF
many	TRBV20-1	TRBD2	TRBJ2-3	TGCAGTGCTAGAATTCCCCTAGCGGGGAACACAGATACGCAGTATTTT	CSARIPLAGNTDTQYF
many	TRBV7-9	TRBD2	TRBJ2-1	TGTGCCAGCAGCTTAGCTTCTAGCGGATGGGTTTACAATGAGCAGTTCTTC	CASSLASSGWVYNEQFF
-	TRBV6-5	-	TRBJ2-5	TGTGCCAGCAGGCCCGACTACCCCACGGCCCAGTACTTC	CASRPDYPTAQYF
many	TRBV2	-	TRBJ2-1	TGTGCCAGCAGTGAACGGGGCAATGAGCAGTTCTTC	CASSERGNEQFF
many	TRBV12-3/TRBV12-4	-	TRBJ2-7	TGTGCCAGCAGTCCTTACTACGAGCAGTACTTC	CASSPYYEQYF
many	TRBV5-1	TRBD2	TRBJ2-3	TGCGCCAGCAGCTTGGAAGGACTAGCGGGGCCCACAGATACGCAGTATTTT	CASSLEGLAGPTDTQYF
few	TRBV7-2	-	TRBJ2-3	TGTGCCAGCAGGGAGGGGAGCACAGATACGCAGTATTTT	CASREGSTDTQYF
few	TRBV29-1	-	TRBJ1-2	TGCAGCGTTGAAGTCTGGGGTGGGACGCAGGGAAATGGCTACACCTTC	CSVEVWGGTQGNGYTF
few	TRBV20-1	TRBD2	TRBJ2-3	TGCAGTGCCCGGGAGGCGGGAGGTGGTAGAAATACGCAGTATTTT	CSAREAGGGRNTQYF